Listed below are T cell receptor beta chains from one sample, sequenced in a study of blood T cell repertoires in COVID-19. Repertoires were generated with immunoSEQ multiplex PCR, while TCRdb's copy carries only in-frame clones and drops some. The table includes more than 200,000 clones, over 75% detected once. The sequenced sample was peripheral blood. The receptors stem from a man over 45 with COVID-19, enrolled during active disease. CDR3s include the opening cysteine and the closing phenylalanine or tryptophan. Each record gives: CDR3 length, V gene, clone size, J gene, D gene, CDR3 DNA, CDR3 protein. A D gene is named only where the DNA matches it firmly. Clone size, where shown, is once, few, many, or a class for clones that have expanded.

15	TRBV5-6	NA	TRBJ1-5	TRBD1	TGTGCCAGCAGCTTCGCTGGGACAGGCAATCAGCCCCAGCATTTT	CASSFAGTGNQPQHF
15	TRBV6-1	NA	TRBJ2-3	TRBD2	TGTGCCAGCAGTGAACGGACTAGCGGCACAGATACGCAGTATTTT	CASSERTSGTDTQYF
14	TRBV6-5	NA	TRBJ1-1	NA	TGTGCCAGCAGGAGGGGAGGGGGGAACACTGAAGCTTTCTTT	CASRRGGGNTEAFF
15	TRBV5-5	NA	TRBJ2-1	TRBD1	TGTGCCAGCAGCCAGGGACAGGGGGCCTACAATGAGCAGTTCTTC	CASSQGQGAYNEQFF
16	TRBV28	NA	TRBJ2-5	NA	TGTGCCAGCAGGTCAAGGGGAAAAAGGGGCCAAGAGACCCAGTACTTC	CASRSRGKRGQETQYF
16	TRBV24-1	NA	TRBJ2-1	NA	TGTGCCACCAGTGATCCCGGACAGAGCTCCTACAATGAGCAGTTCTTC	CATSDPGQSSYNEQFF
13	TRBV12-3/TRBV12-4	NA	TRBJ1-1	NA	TGTGCCAGCAGCCCACTCTCGAACACTGAAGCTTTCTTT	CASSPLSNTEAFF
12	TRBV30	once	TRBJ2-5	NA	TGTGCCTGGAGCCCTACTCAAGAGACCCAGTACTTC	CAWSPTQETQYF
15	TRBV3-1/TRBV3-2	NA	TRBJ2-5	TRBD2	TGTGCCAGCAGCCAAACTAGCGGGAGCTACGAGACCCAGTACTTC	CASSQTSGSYETQYF
14	TRBV6-6	NA	TRBJ2-4	NA	TGTGCCACCCTAGAAGACGGAGCCAAAAACATTCAGTACTTC	CATLEDGAKNIQYF
14	TRBV24-1	NA	TRBJ1-2	NA	TGTGCCACCAGTGATTCTCTAGGAGACTATGGCTACACCTTC	CATSDSLGDYGYTF
11	TRBV20-1	NA	TRBJ2-1	NA	TGCAGTGCTACCCTAGGCAATGAGCAGTTCTTC	CSATLGNEQFF
15	TRBV15	NA	TRBJ2-2	NA	TGTGCCACCAGCAGAGATACTGTTAACACCGGGGAGCTGTTTTTT	CATSRDTVNTGELFF
14	TRBV3-1/TRBV3-2	NA	TRBJ1-4	NA	TGTGCCAGCAGCCGTACAGGGTCGGGGGAAAAACTGTTTTTT	CASSRTGSGEKLFF
16	TRBV27	NA	TRBJ2-7	NA	TGTGCCAGCAGTTTAATTGGTGGGGCCGAAGGCTACGAGCAGTACTTC	CASSLIGGAEGYEQYF
16	TRBV6-1	once	TRBJ2-2	TRBD1	TGTGCCAGCAGTGAAGAAGGACAGGGTAACACCGGGGAGCTGTTTTTT	CASSEEGQGNTGELFF
15	TRBV11-3	NA	TRBJ2-1	NA	TGTGCCAGCAGCTTAGATTTTGGGCCCTACAATGAGCAGTTCTTC	CASSLDFGPYNEQFF
14	TRBV6-5	few	TRBJ2-7	NA	TGTGCCAGCAGTTACAACGGACATACCTACGAGCAGTACTTC	CASSYNGHTYEQYF
14	TRBV7-3	NA	TRBJ2-1	TRBD2	TGTGCCAGCAGCTCACTAGCGGGAGTTGATGAGCAGTTCTTC	CASSSLAGVDEQFF
14	TRBV24-1	NA	TRBJ2-1	NA	TGTGCCACCAGTGATTCCTCTAGGAACCCGGTTCAGTTCTTC	CATSDSSRNPVQFF
15	TRBV6-5	NA	TRBJ2-1	NA	TGTGCCAGCAGTTACTCAGGGGTCTCCTACAATGAGCAGTTCTTC	CASSYSGVSYNEQFF
15	TRBV7-9	once	TRBJ2-1	TRBD1	TGTGCCAGCAGCTCTCCGGGACAGGGGGCCTATGAGCAGTTCTTC	CASSSPGQGAYEQFF
12	TRBV19	NA	TRBJ1-1	NA	TGTGCCAGTAGTAGAAGAGGGCTGGAAGCTTTCTTT	CASSRRGLEAFF
16	TRBV7-9	once	TRBJ2-3	TRBD2	TGTGCCAGCAGCTGGAGACTAGCGACGAGCACAGATACGCAGTATTTT	CASSWRLATSTDTQYF